These 14 T cell receptor beta chains share one sample of origin, sequenced in a study of shared clonotypes between healthy human individuals. Only CD45RO-negative cells positively selected for CCR7 counted as naive CD8 cells, so terminally differentiated effector memory CD45RA+ cells were excluded. Assay: immunoSEQ multiplex PCR; the TCRdb copy retains only in-frame clones and omits some. The sample lists about 2.1 million clones; over 85% were seen once. The sample comprised naive CD8+ T cells from PBMCs. These TCRs come from a man between 18 and 35 years old in good health. Some clones in this sample may be carry-over from other donors' samples.

This clone was seen once. The J gene is TRBJ2-7, the V gene TRBV25-1; no clear D. Germline loops: CDR1 MGHDK, CDR2 SYGVNS. V lost 1 base, J lost 4 bases, and 8 bases lay in between. The CDR3 length is 13 residues. The CDR3 DNA reads as TGTGCCAGCAGTGAATTAGGTGAATACGAGCAGTACTTC. It encodes CASSELGEYEQYF.

Here the CDR3 reads CASSSRDVPYEQYF. The DNA for the CDR3 is TGTGCCAGCAGTTCCCGGGACGTACCCTACGAGCAGTACTTC. The chain carries TRBV27 and TRBJ2-7; D tentatively fits TRBD1 or TRBD2 (5 bases each). Trimming pared 4 bases from V and 2 bases from J, leaving 12 bases between. The CDR3 loop spans 14 amino acids. Germline-derived CDR1 and CDR2 are MNHEY and SMNVEV (reference sequence).

In this sample, this clone turned up once. The gene calls are TRBV18 and TRBJ2-6, with 9 bases aligning to TRBD1. This CDR3 comprises 17 residues. V shed 5 bases, J shed 1 base, and the junction held 6 bases outside the gene matches. Germline assignment: CDR1 KGHSH and CDR2 LQKENI. DNA of the CDR3: TGTGCCAGCTCAACGGACAGGGGCCTATCTGGGGCCAACGTCCTGACTTTC. It specifies CASSTDRGLSGANVLTF.

V and J are TRBV7-9 and TRBJ1-1; 7 nucleotides match TRBD1. The length of the CDR3 is 16 residues. V lost 5 bases, J lost 0 bases, and 9 bases stayed unmatched. CDR1 SEHNR and CDR2 FQNEAQ come from the germline V gene (reference sequence). DNA for the CDR3: TGTGCCAGCAGCACACGACAGGGCTCCATGAACACTGAAGCTTTCTTT. It is translated as CASSTRQGSMNTEAFF.

Turning to this clone: The same CDR3 also results from other DNA sequences found in this sample. This sequence joins TRBV7-9 and TRBJ2-5, with 11 bases aligning to TRBD2. The CDR3 has 15 residues. Germline loops: CDR1 SEHNR, CDR2 FQNEAQ (reference sequence). V trimming: 3 bases; J trimming: 4 bases; junction bases outside the gene matches: 4. CDR3 DNA: TGTGCCAGCAGCTTTCTTCTAGCGGGAGGAGAGACCCAGTACTTC. Residues: CASSFLLAGGETQYF.

The rearrangement joins TRBV7-2 to TRBJ2-3; 12 bases are a match to TRBD2. This CDR3 region has 17 residues. In germline, CDR1 is SGHTA, CDR2 FQGNSA. V was clipped by 6 bases and J by 0 bases; unmatched bases: 7. The CDR3 DNA reads TGTGCCAGCAGTCTAGCGGGAGGGCTCCTTAGCACAGATACGCAGTATTTT. Its protein is CASSLAGGLLSTDTQYF.

The V gene is TRBV11-2, the J gene TRBJ1-6; 7 bases line up with TRBD1. This CDR3 has 16 amino acids. CDR1 and CDR2 from the germline V gene are SGHAT and FQNNGV. J was trimmed by 7 bases and V by 5 bases; bases with no gene match: 11. DNA of the CDR3: TGTGCCAGCAGCGCGAGGGACAGTCAGTGGAATTCACCCCTCCACTTT. This gives the protein CASSARDSQWNSPLHF.

The V gene is TRBV28, the J gene TRBJ2-4; D unresolved. With 5 bases removed from V and 2 bases from J, the gap between germline ends came to 13 bases. The CDR3 sequence is 15 residues long. Germline lookup yields CDR1 MDHEN and CDR2 SYDVKM. The CDR3 coding sequence is TGTGCCAGCAGTACAAGGATACAGACCAAAAACATTCAGTACTTC. Protein sequence: CASSTRIQTKNIQYF.

There are a few counts of this clone. In the same sample, other DNA sequences code for this CDR3. The V and J genes are TRBV9 and TRBJ1-1; D gene uncertain. There are 13 residues in the CDR3. The germline V and J ends were trimmed by 3 bases and 1 base, with 7 bases remaining between them. Looked up from germline, CDR1 is SGDLS and CDR2 is YYNGEE. Here the CDR3 DNA reads TGTGCCAGCAGCGCCACGGGGAACACTGAAGCTTTCTTT. The encoded protein is CASSATGNTEAFF.

The chain combines TRBV7-2 with TRBJ2-7; D is ambiguous. This CDR3 has 14 amino acids. The V gene's germline CDR1 is SGHTA and CDR2 FQGNSA. V lost 3 bases and J lost 2, with 11 bases in between. The CDR3 reads CASSFFKGPYEQYF. As DNA, the CDR3 is TGTGCCAGCAGCTTTTTTAAGGGTCCCTACGAGCAGTACTTC.

The gene calls are TRBV4-1 and TRBJ2-7; D gene ambiguous. In germline, CDR1 is MGHRA, CDR2 YSYEKL. V shed 0 bases and J shed 2 bases, with 17 bases lying between them. This CDR3 contains 17 residues. Here the CDR3 reads CASSQEEGRHRPYEQYF. Written as DNA, the CDR3 is TGCGCCAGCAGCCAAGAAGAAGGCCGGCACCGACCCTACGAGCAGTACTTC.

As to this clone: The sample holds other DNA sequences that translate to the same CDR3. The chain combines TRBV7-9 with TRBJ1-5; D gene unclear. From germline, CDR1 is SEHNR and CDR2 FQNEAQ (reference sequence). This CDR3 has 15 amino acids. Trimming took off 3 bases at V and 0 bases at J, with 9 bases between the two ends. CDR3 loop: CASSLGSYSNQPQHF. CDR3 nucleotides: TGTGCCAGCAGCTTGGGCAGCTATAGCAATCAGCCCCAGCATTTT.

The V gene is TRBV5-1, the J gene TRBJ2-7; D is perhaps TRBD1 or TRBD2 (5 bases each). V shed 4 bases and J shed 3 bases, with 17 bases lying between them. Germline V gene data show CDR1 as SGHRS and CDR2 as YFSETQ. The CDR3 has 15 amino acids. The CDR3 nucleotides are TGCGCCAGCAGCCGCGATAGGGCAGGGAGCTACGAGCAGTACTTC. Amino acids: CASSRDRAGSYEQYF.

The chain is built from TRBV28 and TRBJ2-2; D is uncertain. This CDR3 is built from 13 residues. V lost 9 bases and J lost 4, with 12 bases in between. Germline V gene lookup returns CDR1 MDHEN and CDR2 SYDVKM. The CDR3 DNA reads as TGTGCCAGTTGTTTGGGGTCCACCGGGGAGCTGTTTTTT. Its protein is CASCLGSTGELFF.